A selection of T cell receptor beta chains follows, all from one sample in a study of response to subunit inactivated influenza vaccine. MiXCR, applied by TCRdb to the RT-PCR reads, yields one record per CDR3 protein. This repertoire shows 450,000 to 700,000 distinct CDR3 sequences, 11% to 15% found once; its top ten account for 11%. Specimen: PBMCs from blood, collected about 12 days after vaccination. Receptors originate from a man aged 45 to 65 who received an inactivated influenza vaccine. The CDR3 runs from the conserved cysteine through the conserved F or W. The D gene is left open where the match is weak. Expanded clones are given a class, and other clones once, few, many or no size at all.

>TRBV12-3/TRBV12-4|TRBJ2-1|-|many
CASSLLGGSEQFF
TGTGCCAGCAGTTTACTAGGGGGGAGTGAGCAGTTCTTC
>TRBV6-1|TRBJ2-1|-|-
CASSAYRTYNEQFF
TGTGCCAGCAGCGCCTACAGGACCTACAATGAGCAGTTCTTC
>TRBV12-3/TRBV12-4|TRBJ2-1|TRBD1|-
CASKVPGTEYNEQFF
TGTGCCAGCAAGGTCCCCGGGACAGAGTACAATGAGCAGTTCTTC
>TRBV6-2/TRBV6-3|TRBJ2-2|-|few
CATRAGELFF
TGTGCCACCCGAGCCGGGGAGCTGTTTTTT
>TRBV3-1|TRBJ2-7|TRBD2|-
CASSHSGGSYEQYF
TGTGCCAGTTCTCATAGCGGGGGCTCCTACGAGCAGTACTTC
>TRBV12-3/TRBV12-4|TRBJ1-5|-|few
CASSPPGGGNQPQHF
TGTGCCAGCAGTCCCCCCGGTGGTGGGAATCAGCCCCAGCATTTT
>TRBV2|TRBJ2-6|-|few
CASSEGGAGANVLTF
TGTGCCAGCAGTGAAGGGGGTGCAGGGGCCAACGTCCTGACTTTC
>TRBV10-3|TRBJ2-7|-|few
CAISEGIAYEQYF
TGTGCCATCAGTGAAGGGATAGCCTACGAGCAGTACTTC
>TRBV7-9|TRBJ2-1|-|many
CASSLMTGTGNEQFF
TGTGCCAGCAGCTTAATGACCGGGACGGGGAATGAGCAGTTCTTC
>TRBV4-3|TRBJ2-5|TRBD1|-
CASSQETGGGETQYF
TGCGCCAGCAGCCAAGAAACAGGGGGCGGTGAGACCCAGTACTTC
>TRBV2|TRBJ2-7|TRBD1|-
CASSTPTGTGGGEQYF
TGTGCCAGCAGTACCCCCACCGGGACAGGGGGAGGCGAGCAGTACTTC
>TRBV28|TRBJ2-5|TRBD2|-
CASRVYGRSETQYF
TGTGCCAGCAGAGTTTACGGGAGGAGTGAGACCCAGTACTTC
>TRBV28|TRBJ1-2|TRBD1|few
CASRQGQGKPGGYGYTF
TGTGCCAGCAGACAAGGACAGGGTAAACCAGGGGGCTATGGCTACACCTTC
>TRBV18|TRBJ2-7|-|-
CASSPVYGTYEQYF
TGTGCCAGCTCACCAGTTTACGGGACCTACGAGCAGTACTTC
>TRBV18|TRBJ2-5|-|-
CASSPPLGQETQYF
TGTGCCAGCTCACCACCGTTAGGGCAAGAGACCCAGTACTTC
>TRBV9|TRBJ1-4|-|-
CASSPHTATNEKLFF
TGTGCCAGCAGCCCCCACACCGCAACTAATGAAAAACTGTTTTTT
>TRBV5-1|TRBJ2-1|-|few
CASSFGSATYNEQFF
TGCGCCAGCAGCTTTGGTAGCGCCACGTACAATGAGCAGTTCTTC
>TRBV20-1|TRBJ2-7|TRBD2|-
CSASETSGGRSYEQYF
TGCAGTGCTAGCGAGACTAGCGGGGGTCGCTCCTACGAGCAGTACTTC
>TRBV5-1|TRBJ2-7|-|-
CASSLAASSFEQYF
TGCGCCAGCAGCTTGGCCGCCTCCTCCTTCGAGCAGTACTTC
>TRBV5-1|TRBJ2-3|-|-
CASSFLDGSDTQYF
TGCGCCAGCAGCTTCTTGGACGGATCAGATACGCAGTATTTT
>TRBV3-1|TRBJ2-1|-|-
CASSQDGGTYEQFF
TGTGCCAGCAGCCAAGATGGGGGTACTTATGAGCAGTTCTTC
>TRBV5-5|TRBJ2-5|TRBD2|-
CASSLNLASGVQETQYF
TGTGCCAGCAGCTTGAACTTGGCTAGCGGAGTACAAGAGACCCAGTACTTC
>TRBV6-5|TRBJ1-2|TRBD1|few
CASSYSGQGASYGYTF
TGTGCCAGCAGTTACTCTGGACAGGGGGCTAGCTATGGCTACACCTTC
>TRBV29-1|TRBJ2-5|TRBD2|-
CSVGQLAGAGETQYF
TGCAGCGTGGGGCAACTAGCGGGAGCCGGAGAGACCCAGTACTTC
>TRBV20-1|TRBJ2-7|TRBD2|-
CSASRTSGRAAYEQYF
TGCAGTGCTAGCAGGACTAGCGGGAGGGCCGCCTACGAGCAGTACTTC
>TRBV20-1|TRBJ2-7|-|few
CSARDLQGYEQYF
TGCAGTGCTAGGGATCTACAGGGATACGAGCAGTACTTC
>TRBV7-3|TRBJ2-3|-|-
CASSFSLARTDTQYF
TGTGCCAGCAGCTTTAGTCTAGCTCGCACAGATACGCAGTATTTT
>TRBV11-2|TRBJ2-4|-|few
CASSLVLLAKNIQYF
TGTGCCAGCAGCTTAGTCCTCCTAGCCAAAAACATTCAGTACTTC
>TRBV7-2|TRBJ1-1|TRBD1|-
CASSSRQGFTEAFF
TGTGCCAGCAGCTCCCGACAGGGGTTCACTGAAGCTTTCTTT
>TRBV27|TRBJ2-1|TRBD2|-
CASRVIAGGLYNEQFF
TGTGCCAGCAGGGTCATAGCGGGGGGACTTTACAATGAGCAGTTCTTC
>TRBV4-3|TRBJ2-7|-|few
CASSQDDRSRGPAYEQYF
TGCGCCAGCAGCCAAGATGATCGGTCCAGGGGCCCCGCCTACGAGCAGTACTTC
>TRBV15|TRBJ2-7|TRBD1|-
CATSRVGQLDEQYF
TGTGCCACCAGCAGAGTGGGACAGCTCGACGAGCAGTACTTC
>TRBV5-5|TRBJ1-3|-|-
CASSLVRPAGNTIYF
TGTGCCAGCAGCTTGGTCCGACCAGCTGGAAACACCATATATTTT
>TRBV2|TRBJ2-2|-|-
CASGTANTGELFF
TGTGCCAGCGGGACTGCGAACACCGGGGAGCTGTTTTTT
>TRBV4-3|TRBJ2-7|-|few
CASSLLFGPTYEQYF
TGCGCCAGCAGCCTCCTTTTCGGGCCCACCTACGAGCAGTACTTC
>TRBV6-2/TRBV6-3|TRBJ2-1|TRBD1|-
CATQPTGAYNEQFF
TGTGCCACCCAGCCGACAGGGGCCTACAATGAGCAGTTCTTC
>TRBV28|TRBJ2-3|-|few
CASRGRERDTQYF
TGTGCCTCAAGGGGGAGGGAACGGGATACGCAGTATTTT